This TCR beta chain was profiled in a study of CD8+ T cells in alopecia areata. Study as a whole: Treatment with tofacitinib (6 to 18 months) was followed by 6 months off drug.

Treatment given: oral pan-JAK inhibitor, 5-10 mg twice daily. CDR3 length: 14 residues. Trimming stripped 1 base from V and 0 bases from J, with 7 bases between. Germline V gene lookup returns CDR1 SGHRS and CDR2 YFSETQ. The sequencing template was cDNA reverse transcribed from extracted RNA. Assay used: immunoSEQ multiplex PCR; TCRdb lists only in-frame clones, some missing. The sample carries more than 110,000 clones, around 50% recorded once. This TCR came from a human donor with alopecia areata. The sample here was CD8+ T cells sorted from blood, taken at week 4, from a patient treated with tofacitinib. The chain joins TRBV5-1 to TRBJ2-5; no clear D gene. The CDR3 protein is CASSLISYQETQYF. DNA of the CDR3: TGCGCCAGCAGCTTGATCAGCTACCAAGAGACCCAGTACTTC.